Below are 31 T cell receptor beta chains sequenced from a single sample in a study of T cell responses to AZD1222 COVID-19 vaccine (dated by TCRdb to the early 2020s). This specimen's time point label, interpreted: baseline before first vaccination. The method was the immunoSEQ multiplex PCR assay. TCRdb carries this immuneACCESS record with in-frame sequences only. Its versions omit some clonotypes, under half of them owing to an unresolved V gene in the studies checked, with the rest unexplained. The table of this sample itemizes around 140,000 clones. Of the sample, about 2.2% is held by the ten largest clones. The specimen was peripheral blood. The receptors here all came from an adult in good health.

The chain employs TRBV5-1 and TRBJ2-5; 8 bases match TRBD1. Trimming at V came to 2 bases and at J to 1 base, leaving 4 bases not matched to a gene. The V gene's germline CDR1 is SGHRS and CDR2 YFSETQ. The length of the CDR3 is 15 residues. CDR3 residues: CASSFQGASQETQYF. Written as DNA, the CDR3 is TGCGCCAGCAGCTTTCAGGGGGCAAGCCAAGAGACCCAGTACTTC.

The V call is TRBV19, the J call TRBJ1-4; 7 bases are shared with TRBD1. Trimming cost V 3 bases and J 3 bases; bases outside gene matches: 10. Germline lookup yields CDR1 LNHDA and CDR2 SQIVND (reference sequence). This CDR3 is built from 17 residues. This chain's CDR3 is CASSISGTVLANEKLFF. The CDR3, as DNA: TGTGCCAGTAGTATTTCCGGGACAGTGTTGGCTAATGAAAAACTGTTTTTT.

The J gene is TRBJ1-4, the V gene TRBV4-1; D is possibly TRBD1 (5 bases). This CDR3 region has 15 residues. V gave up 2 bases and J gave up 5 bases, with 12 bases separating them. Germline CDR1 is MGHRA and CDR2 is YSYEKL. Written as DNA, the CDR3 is TGCGCCAGCAGCCAACTCCCGGGACGGAATGAAAAACTGTTTTTT. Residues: CASSQLPGRNEKLFF.

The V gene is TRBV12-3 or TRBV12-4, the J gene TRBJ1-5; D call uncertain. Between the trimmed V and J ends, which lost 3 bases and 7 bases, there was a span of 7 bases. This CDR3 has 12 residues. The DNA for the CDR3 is TGTGCCAGCAGTTTTTTAGACCAGCCCCAGCATTTT. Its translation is CASSFLDQPQHF.

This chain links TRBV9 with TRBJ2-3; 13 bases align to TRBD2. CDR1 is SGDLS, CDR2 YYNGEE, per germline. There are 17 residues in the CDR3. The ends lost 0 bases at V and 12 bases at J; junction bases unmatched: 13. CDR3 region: CASSVGGLAGSTGDQYF. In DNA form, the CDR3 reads TGTGCCAGCAGCGTAGGGGGACTAGCGGGGAGCACGGGTGATCAGTATTTT.

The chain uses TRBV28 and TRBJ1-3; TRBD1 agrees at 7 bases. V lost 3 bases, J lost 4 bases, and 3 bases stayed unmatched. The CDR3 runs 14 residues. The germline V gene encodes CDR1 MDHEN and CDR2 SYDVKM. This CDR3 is CASSLGTVGNTIYF. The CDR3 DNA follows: TGTGCCAGCAGTTTGGGGACAGTAGGAAACACCATATATTTT.

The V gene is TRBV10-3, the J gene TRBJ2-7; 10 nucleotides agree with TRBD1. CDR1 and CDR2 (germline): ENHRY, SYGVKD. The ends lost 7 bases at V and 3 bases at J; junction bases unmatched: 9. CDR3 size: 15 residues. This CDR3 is CAIKAQDRGNYEQYF. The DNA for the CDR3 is TGTGCCATCAAGGCCCAGGACAGGGGGAACTACGAGCAGTACTTC.

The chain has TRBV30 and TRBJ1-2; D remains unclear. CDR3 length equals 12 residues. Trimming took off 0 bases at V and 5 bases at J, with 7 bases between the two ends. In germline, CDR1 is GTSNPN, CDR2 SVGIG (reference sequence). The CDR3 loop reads CAWSVALYGYTF. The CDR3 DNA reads TGTGCCTGGAGTGTAGCACTATATGGCTACACCTTC.

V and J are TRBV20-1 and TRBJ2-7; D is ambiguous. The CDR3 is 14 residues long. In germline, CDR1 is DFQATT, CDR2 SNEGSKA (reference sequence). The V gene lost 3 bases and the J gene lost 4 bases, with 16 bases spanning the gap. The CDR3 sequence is CSASLLGSWYEQYF. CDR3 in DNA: TGCAGTGCTAGTCTCCTTGGCAGTTGGTACGAGCAGTACTTC.

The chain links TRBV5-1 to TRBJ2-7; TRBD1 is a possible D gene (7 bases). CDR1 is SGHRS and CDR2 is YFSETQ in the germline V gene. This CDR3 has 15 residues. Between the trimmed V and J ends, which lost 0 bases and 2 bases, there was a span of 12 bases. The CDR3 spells CASSLDSGGPYEQYF. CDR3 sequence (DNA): TGCGCCAGCAGCTTGGATTCAGGGGGGCCCTACGAGCAGTACTTC.

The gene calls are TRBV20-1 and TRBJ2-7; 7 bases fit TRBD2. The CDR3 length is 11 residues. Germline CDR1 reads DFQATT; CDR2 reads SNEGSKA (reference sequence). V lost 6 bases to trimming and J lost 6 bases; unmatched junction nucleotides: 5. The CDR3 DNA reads TGCAGTGCCAGCCCGGGGGGCGAGCAGTACTTC. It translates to CSASPGGEQYF.

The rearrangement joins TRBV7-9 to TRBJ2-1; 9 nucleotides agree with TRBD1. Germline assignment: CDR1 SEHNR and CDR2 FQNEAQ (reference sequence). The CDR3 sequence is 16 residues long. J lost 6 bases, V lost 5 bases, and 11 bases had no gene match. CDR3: CASSLSFGTGRNEQFF. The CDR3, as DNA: TGTGCCAGCAGCCTTAGTTTCGGGACAGGGCGCAATGAGCAGTTCTTC.

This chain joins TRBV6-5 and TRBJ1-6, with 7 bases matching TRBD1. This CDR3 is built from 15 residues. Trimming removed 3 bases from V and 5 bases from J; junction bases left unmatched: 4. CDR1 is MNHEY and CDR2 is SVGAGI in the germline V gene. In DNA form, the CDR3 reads TGTGCCAGCAGTTATACCGGGACAGATAATTCACCCCTCCACTTT. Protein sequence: CASSYTGTDNSPLHF.

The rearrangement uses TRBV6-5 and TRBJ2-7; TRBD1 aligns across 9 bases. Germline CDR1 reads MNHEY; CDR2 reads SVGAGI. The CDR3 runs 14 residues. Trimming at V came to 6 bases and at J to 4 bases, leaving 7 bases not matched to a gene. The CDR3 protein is CASSPGTGRYEQYF. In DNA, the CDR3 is TGTGCCAGCAGCCCCGGGACAGGGAGGTACGAGCAGTACTTC.

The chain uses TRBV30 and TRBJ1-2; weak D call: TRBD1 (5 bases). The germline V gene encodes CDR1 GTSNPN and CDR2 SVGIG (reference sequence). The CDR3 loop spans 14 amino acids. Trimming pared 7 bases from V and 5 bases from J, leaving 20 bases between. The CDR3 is CASEPLGQVYGYTF. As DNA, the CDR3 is TGTGCCTCGGAGCCTCTGGGGCAAGTTTATGGCTACACCTTC.

The CDR3 loop is CASSPQEGSFYEQYF. CDR3 in DNA: TGTGCCAGCTCACCACAGGAGGGATCGTTCTACGAGCAGTACTTC. The chain has TRBV18 and TRBJ2-7, with D possibly TRBD2 on 6 matching bases. This CDR3 has 15 amino acids. V lost 1 base, J lost 3 bases, and 13 bases lay in between. The V gene's germline CDR1 is KGHSH and CDR2 LQKENI. Full variable domain (rest looked up from reference TRBV18 and TRBJ2-7): NAGVMQNPRHLVRRRGQEARLRCSPMKGHSHVYWYRQLPEEGLKFMVYLQKENIIDESGMPKERFSAEFPKEGPSILRIQQVVRGDSAAYFCASSPQEGSFYEQYFGPGTRLTVT.

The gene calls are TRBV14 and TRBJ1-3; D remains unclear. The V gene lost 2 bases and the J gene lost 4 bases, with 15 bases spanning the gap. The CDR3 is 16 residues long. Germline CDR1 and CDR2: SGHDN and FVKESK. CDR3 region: CASSQTTAVGGNTIYF. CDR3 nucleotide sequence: TGTGCCAGCAGCCAAACTACTGCGGTGGGAGGAAACACCATATATTTT.

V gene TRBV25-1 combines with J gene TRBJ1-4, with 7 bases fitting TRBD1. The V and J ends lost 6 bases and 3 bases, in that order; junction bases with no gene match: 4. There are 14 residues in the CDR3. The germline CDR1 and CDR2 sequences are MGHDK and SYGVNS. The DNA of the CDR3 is TGTGCCAGCAGCCCGGGACAGCCTAATGAAAAACTGTTTTTT. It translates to CASSPGQPNEKLFF.

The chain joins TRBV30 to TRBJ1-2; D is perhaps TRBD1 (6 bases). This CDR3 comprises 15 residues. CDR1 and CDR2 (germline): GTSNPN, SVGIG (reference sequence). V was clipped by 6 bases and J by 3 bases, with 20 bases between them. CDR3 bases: TGTGCCTGCCTAAAGGCGGGGGGCCCTTACTATGGCTACACCTTC. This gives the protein CACLKAGGPYYGYTF.

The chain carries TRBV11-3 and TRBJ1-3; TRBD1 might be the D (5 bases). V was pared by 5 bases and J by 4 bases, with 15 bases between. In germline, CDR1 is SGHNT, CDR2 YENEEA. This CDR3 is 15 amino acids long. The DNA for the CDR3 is TGTGCCAGCAGCCCGGCCGGGGCGCGAGGAAACACCATATATTTT. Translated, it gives CASSPAGARGNTIYF.

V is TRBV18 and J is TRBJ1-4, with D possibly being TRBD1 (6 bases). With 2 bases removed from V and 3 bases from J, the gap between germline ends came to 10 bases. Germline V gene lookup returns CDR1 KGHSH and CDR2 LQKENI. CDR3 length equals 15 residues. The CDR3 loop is CASSPVGGPNEKLFF. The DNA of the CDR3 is TGTGCCAGCTCACCAGTTGGGGGGCCTAATGAAAAACTGTTTTTT.

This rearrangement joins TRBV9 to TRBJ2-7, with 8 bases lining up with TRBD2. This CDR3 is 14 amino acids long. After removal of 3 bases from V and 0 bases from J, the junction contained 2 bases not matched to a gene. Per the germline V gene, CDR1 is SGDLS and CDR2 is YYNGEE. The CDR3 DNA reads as TGTGCCAGCAGCGCGCTAGCGGGCTCCTACGAGCAGTACTTC. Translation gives CASSALAGSYEQYF.

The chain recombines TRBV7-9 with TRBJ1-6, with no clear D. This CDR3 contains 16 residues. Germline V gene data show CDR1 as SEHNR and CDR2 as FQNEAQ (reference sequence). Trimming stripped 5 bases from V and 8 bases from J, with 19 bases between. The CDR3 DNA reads TGTGCCAGCAGCCCGCGTGCTGGTGGTGGGCATTCACCCCTCCACTTT. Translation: CASSPRAGGGHSPLHF.

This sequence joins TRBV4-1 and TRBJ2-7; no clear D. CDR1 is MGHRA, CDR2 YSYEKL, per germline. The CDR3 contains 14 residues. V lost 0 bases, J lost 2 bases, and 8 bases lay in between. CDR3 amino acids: CASSQEFRAYEQYF. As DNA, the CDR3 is TGCGCCAGCAGCCAAGAATTTCGGGCCTACGAGCAGTACTTC.

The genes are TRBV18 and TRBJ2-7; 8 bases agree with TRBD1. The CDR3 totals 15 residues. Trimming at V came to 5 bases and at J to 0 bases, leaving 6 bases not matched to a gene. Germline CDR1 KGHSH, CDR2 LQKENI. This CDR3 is CASSATGGGSYEQYF. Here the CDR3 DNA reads TGTGCCAGCTCAGCCACAGGGGGTGGCTCCTACGAGCAGTACTTC.

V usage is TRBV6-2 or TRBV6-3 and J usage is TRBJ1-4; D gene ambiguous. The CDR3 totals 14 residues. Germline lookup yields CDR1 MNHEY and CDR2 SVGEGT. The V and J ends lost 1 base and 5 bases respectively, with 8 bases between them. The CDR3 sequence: CASSYWEGNEKLFF. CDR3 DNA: TGTGCCAGCAGTTACTGGGAGGGAAATGAAAAACTGTTTTTT.

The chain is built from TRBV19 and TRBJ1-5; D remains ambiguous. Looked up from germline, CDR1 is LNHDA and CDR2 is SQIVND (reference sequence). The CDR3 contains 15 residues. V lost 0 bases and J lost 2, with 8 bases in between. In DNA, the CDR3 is TGTGCCAGTAGTATAGAAGGTAGACGCAATCAGCCCCAGCATTTT. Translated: CASSIEGRRNQPQHF.

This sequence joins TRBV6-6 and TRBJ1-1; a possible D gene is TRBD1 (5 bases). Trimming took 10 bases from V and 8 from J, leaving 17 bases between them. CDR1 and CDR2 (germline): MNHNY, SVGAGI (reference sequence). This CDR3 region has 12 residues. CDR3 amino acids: CATSSGGREAFF. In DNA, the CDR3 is TGTGCCACCTCATCCGGGGGTCGCGAAGCTTTCTTT.

The CDR3 bases are TGTGCCAGCAGTGATCGACAGGGCTATGAAGCTTTCTTT. It is translated as CASSDRQGYEAFF. The chain links TRBV6-1 to TRBJ1-1, with TRBD1 matching over 7 bases. Germline trimming cut 3 bases from V and 7 bases from J; bases unmatched to any gene: 5. This CDR3 spans 13 amino acids. CDR1 is MNHNS, CDR2 SASEGT, per germline.

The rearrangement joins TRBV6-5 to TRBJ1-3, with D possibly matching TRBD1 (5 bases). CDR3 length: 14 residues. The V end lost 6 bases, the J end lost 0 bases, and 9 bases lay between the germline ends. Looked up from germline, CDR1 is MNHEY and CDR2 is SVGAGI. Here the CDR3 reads CASRAGVSGNTIYF. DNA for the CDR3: TGTGCCAGCAGGGCGGGGGTCTCTGGAAACACCATATATTTT.

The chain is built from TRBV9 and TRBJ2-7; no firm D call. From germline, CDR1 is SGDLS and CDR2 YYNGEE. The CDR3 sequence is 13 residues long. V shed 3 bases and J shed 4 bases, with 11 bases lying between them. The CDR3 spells CASSGSPQYEQYF. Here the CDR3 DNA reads TGTGCCAGCAGCGGGAGCCCTCAGTACGAGCAGTACTTC. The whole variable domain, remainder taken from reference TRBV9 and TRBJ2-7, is DSGVTQTPKHLITATGQRVTLRCSPRSGDLSVYWYQQSLDQGLQFLIQYYNGEERAKGNILERFSAQQFPDLHSELNLSSLELGDSALYFCASSGSPQYEQYFGPGTRLTVT.